Below, 25 T cell receptor beta chains from the same sample are listed, as sequenced in a study of blood T cell repertoires in COVID-19. The method was immunoSEQ multiplex PCR; TCRdb's version includes in-frame clones alone and lacks a portion of them. This table holds about 77,000 clones, 80% found once. The sample comprised peripheral blood. The receptors come from a woman aged 70-85 years with acute or convalescent COVID-19.

The V and J genes are TRBV7-9 and TRBJ2-7; possibly TRBD2 for D (7 bases). This CDR3 region has 13 residues. V gave up 6 bases and J gave up 2 bases, with 11 bases separating them. Germline CDR1 reads SEHNR; CDR2 reads FQNEAQ (reference sequence). The CDR3 nucleotides read TGTGCCAGCAGACAAGGGGGGGCCTACGAGCAGTACTTC. This sequence encodes CASRQGGAYEQYF.

The V call is TRBV7-8, the J call TRBJ1-5, with 9 bases aligning to TRBD1. Losses at the gene ends were 5 bases for V and 0 bases for J; bases not matched to a gene: 14. The germline CDR1 and CDR2 sequences are SGHVS and FQNEAQ. The CDR3 has 19 residues. This CDR3 reads CASSPTGGRHPFSNQPQHF. The CDR3 DNA reads as TGTGCCAGCAGCCCTACAGGGGGCCGACACCCATTTAGCAATCAGCCCCAGCATTTT. Together with reference TRBV7-8 and TRBJ1-5, the CDR3 gives the full variable domain: GAGVSQSPRYKVAKRGQDVALRCDPISGHVSLFWYQQALGQGPEFLTYFQNEAQLDKSGLPSDRFFAERPEGSVSTLKIQRTQQEDSAVYLCASSPTGGRHPFSNQPQHFGDGTRLSIL.

The chain is built from TRBV24-1 and TRBJ2-1, with 9 positions matching TRBD1. Per germline, CDR1 KGHDR and CDR2 SFDVKD. The CDR3 has 15 residues. V dropped 5 bases and J dropped 5; count of bases not matched to a gene: 6. As DNA, the CDR3 is TGTGCCACCAGTGGTGGACAGGGGACCAACAATGAGCAGTTCTTC. Amino acids: CATSGGQGTNNEQFF.

CDR3 in amino acids: CASSLFGGAGEQYF. The CDR3 nucleotides read TGTGCCAGCAGCTTATTCGGGGGGGCGGGCGAGCAGTACTTC. V and J are TRBV7-2 and TRBJ2-7, with 8 bases fitting TRBD2. The CDR3 runs to 14 residues. Losses at the gene ends were 2 bases for V and 6 bases for J; bases not matched to a gene: 6. In germline, CDR1 is SGHTA, CDR2 FQGNSA.

The rearrangement links TRBV5-1 to TRBJ1-2; 7 nucleotides agree with TRBD1. Trimming took 4 bases from V and 0 from J; bases not matched to a gene: 6. This CDR3 region has 15 residues. From germline, CDR1 is SGHRS and CDR2 YFSETQ. In DNA form, the CDR3 reads TGCGCCAGCAGCACCACAGGGGCCTCTAACTATGGCTACACCTTC. This translates into CASSTTGASNYGYTF.

This clone was seen once. J is TRBJ1-1 and V is TRBV2; 12 bases map to TRBD1. CDR1 is SNHLY and CDR2 is FYNNEI in the germline V gene. This CDR3 contains 21 residues. V trimming: 4 bases; J trimming: 1 base; junction bases outside the gene matches: 19. The CDR3 coding sequence is TGTGCCAGCAGTGGAACCGGGACAGGGGGCTATTATGGCAAGGAGAACACTGAAGCTTTCTTT. Protein: CASSGTGTGGYYGKENTEAFF.

The chain carries TRBV9 and TRBJ2-1; weak D call: TRBD2 (5 bases). Trimming took off 0 bases at V and 4 bases at J, with 11 bases between the two ends. The CDR3 loop spans 15 amino acids. Germline V gene sequence: CDR1 SGDLS, CDR2 YYNGEE. The CDR3 spells CASSVDAPGYNEQFF. For the CDR3, the DNA is TGTGCCAGCAGCGTAGATGCCCCGGGGTACAATGAGCAGTTCTTC.

V and J are TRBV9 and TRBJ1-2; 9 positions agree with TRBD1. This CDR3 contains 14 residues. J lost 6 bases, V lost 5 bases, and 8 bases had no gene match. CDR1 SGDLS and CDR2 YYNGEE come from the germline V gene. The CDR3 DNA reads as TGTGCCAGCAGGGGACCCGGGACAGGGCATGGCTACACCTTC. Its translation: CASRGPGTGHGYTF.

The chain combines TRBV21-1 with TRBJ1-5; the table's D call, TRBD1, was not checked against the DNA. TRBV21-1 is recorded as a pseudogene. The CDR3 extends over 12 amino acids. The chain's CDR3 is CASSKGRQPQHF. The CDR3 coding sequence is TGTGCCAGCAGCAAAGGCAGGCAGCCCCAGCATTTT.

The rearrangement joins TRBV5-1 to TRBJ2-2; 7 bases fit TRBD2. This CDR3 region has 16 residues. In germline, CDR1 is SGHRS, CDR2 YFSETQ. J lost 0 bases, V lost 0 bases, and 2 bases had no gene match. The CDR3 sequence: CASSLVAGSNTGELFF. As DNA, the CDR3 is TGCGCCAGCAGCTTGGTAGCGGGTTCGAACACCGGGGAGCTGTTTTTT.

The V gene is TRBV5-5, the J gene TRBJ1-2; 10 bases map to TRBD1. V lost 4 bases and J lost 1; bases outside the gene matches: 7. The V gene's germline CDR1 is SGHKS and CDR2 YYEKEE (reference sequence). CDR3 length: 16 residues. The CDR3: CASSTGGTGVNYGYTF. CDR3 sequence (DNA): TGTGCCAGCAGCACGGGCGGGACAGGGGTTAACTATGGCTACACCTTC.

J is TRBJ1-2 and V is TRBV18; a weak D match, TRBD1 (5 bases). The CDR3 contains 15 residues. V shed 3 bases and J shed 3 bases, with 14 bases lying between them. The V gene's germline CDR1 is KGHSH and CDR2 LQKENI. This CDR3 reads CASSPPGGVYYGYTF. Written as DNA, the CDR3 is TGTGCCAGCTCACCCCCAGGAGGGGTATACTATGGCTACACCTTC.

The V and J genes are TRBV3-1 (or the pseudogene TRBV3-2) and TRBJ1-1; 7 bases line up with TRBD1. This CDR3 has 14 amino acids. V lost 6 bases and J lost 1; bases outside the gene matches: 5. From germline, CDR1 is LGHDT and CDR2 YNNKEL (reference sequence). CDR3 loop: CASRLGQPNTEAFF. The CDR3 coding sequence is TGTGCCAGCAGGCTGGGACAGCCGAACACTGAAGCTTTCTTT.

The J gene is TRBJ2-1, the V gene TRBV13; D gene uncertain. The CDR3 has 15 residues. V lost 7 bases, J lost 4 bases, and 17 bases lay in between. Germline values: CDR1 PRHDT, CDR2 FYEKMQ (reference sequence). The DNA of the CDR3 is TGTGCCAGCACCGTCAGGTCCTCTTTTTACAATGAGCAGTTCTTC. It translates to CASTVRSSFYNEQFF.

V usage is TRBV28 and J usage is TRBJ1-1, with TRBD1 matching 9 bases. The CDR3 totals 14 residues. Germline CDR1 MDHEN, CDR2 SYDVKM. The V gene end was trimmed by 9 bases and the J gene end by 4 bases; junction bases not matched to a gene: 9. CDR3 residues: CASTSTGGFTEAFF. The CDR3 DNA sequence: TGTGCCAGTACATCTACAGGGGGCTTCACTGAAGCTTTCTTT.

This chain links TRBV6-5 with TRBJ1-6; 7 bases align to TRBD1. The V segment lost 2 bases and the J segment 9 bases; nucleotides outside the gene matches: 7. The CDR3 extends over 15 amino acids. The germline gives CDR1 MNHEY, CDR2 SVGAGI. CDR3 in amino acids: CASSYGGTAISPLHF. CDR3 coding DNA: TGTGCCAGCAGTTACGGCGGGACAGCTATTTCACCCCTCCACTTT.

This clone was counted a few times. This sequence joins TRBV3-1 (or the pseudogene TRBV3-2) and TRBJ1-2; 8 bases map to TRBD1. This CDR3 has 13 residues. V lost 4 bases to trimming and J lost 8 bases; unmatched junction nucleotides: 6. Germline V lookup: CDR1 LGHDT, CDR2 YNNKEL (reference sequence). CDR3 DNA sequence: TGTGCCAGCAGCCCTGGACAGGGTGAAGGCTACACCTTC. Translating it yields CASSPGQGEGYTF.

This clone was recorded once. The V call is TRBV19, the J call TRBJ1-4, with 7 nucleotides matching TRBD1. The germline V gene has CDR1 LNHDA and CDR2 SQIVND (reference sequence). V shed 5 bases, J shed 8 bases, and the junction held 11 bases outside the gene matches. This CDR3 spans 15 amino acids. The CDR3 DNA reads TGTGCCAGTAGTTCCTCATGGACAGGTGGCGAAAAACTGTTTTTT. Translated, it gives CASSSSWTGGEKLFF.

The rearrangement joins TRBV7-2 to TRBJ2-1; 7 bases line up with TRBD2. The CDR3 has 15 residues. The germline V gene encodes CDR1 SGHTA and CDR2 FQGNSA. V was clipped by 4 bases and J by 3 bases; unmatched bases: 6. In DNA form, the CDR3 reads TGTGCCAGCAGCTCCCTAGCGGTGAGCTACAATGAGCAGTTCTTC. Amino acid sequence: CASSSLAVSYNEQFF.

The V call is TRBV3-1 (or the pseudogene TRBV3-2), the J call TRBJ1-3, with 7 bases aligning to TRBD1. The trim removed 1 base at V and 4 bases at J, leaving 13 bases unmatched. The CDR3 totals 18 residues. In germline, CDR1 is LGHDT, CDR2 YNNKEL (reference sequence). CDR3 DNA: TGTGCCAGCAGCCAAGCAGTGTCGGTAGGGGGCAGAGGAAACACCATATATTTT. It specifies CASSQAVSVGGRGNTIYF.

This sequence joins TRBV3-1 (or the pseudogene TRBV3-2) and TRBJ1-1; D is uncertain. CDR3 length: 15 residues. Germline assignment: CDR1 LGHDT and CDR2 YNNKEL (reference sequence). V was trimmed by 4 bases and J by 6 bases, leaving 18 bases between them. CDR3 in DNA: TGTGCCAGCAGCCCCAACCGTGAAGAGAGGGCTGAAGCTTTCTTT. Translated: CASSPNREERAEAFF.

This rearrangement joins TRBV7-2 to TRBJ1-2, with D uncertain. The CDR3 is 13 residues long. Germline V lookup: CDR1 SGHTA, CDR2 FQGNSA. V lost 3 bases to trimming and J lost 7 bases, with 12 bases between them. The CDR3 region has the DNA TGTGCCAGCAGCTTCGAGGGCGATCGTGGCTACACCTTC. This gives the protein CASSFEGDRGYTF.

The chain employs TRBV11-2 and TRBJ1-2; maybe TRBD1 (5 bases). Trimming removed 5 bases at V and 8 bases at J, with 12 bases between. The germline V gene has CDR1 SGHAT and CDR2 FQNNGV. The CDR3 covers 12 residues. The CDR3 bases are TGTGCCAGCAGCCACGGGGGGGAGGGCTACACCTTC. Amino acids: CASSHGGEGYTF.

The gene calls are TRBV27 and TRBJ2-3; 8 nucleotides match TRBD2. Germline CDR1 MNHEY, CDR2 SMNVEV (reference sequence). Trimming took 3 bases from V and 3 from J; bases not matched to a gene: 17. The CDR3 extends over 19 amino acids. CDR3 coding DNA: TGTGCCAGCAGTTTTTCCCCCTCGTTAGCGGGGTTCAAAACAGATACGCAGTATTTT. It specifies CASSFSPSLAGFKTDTQYF.

Of note for this clone: The sample has other DNA sequences that encode this CDR3 too. This sequence joins TRBV5-1 and TRBJ2-2; 9 nucleotides match TRBD1. V lost 7 bases, J lost 4 bases, and 5 bases stayed unmatched. The CDR3 has 14 amino acids. CDR1 and CDR2 from the germline V gene are SGHRS and YFSETQ. The CDR3 DNA is TGCGCCAGCTCATGGGGACAGGGCACCGGGGAGCTGTTTTTT. It is translated as CASSWGQGTGELFF.